Detailed here is one T cell receptor (beta chain). Sequencing used immunoSEQ multiplex PCR; TCRdb keeps in-frame clones, though not all of them. The sample gives over 50,000 clones, 65% to 80% of which show up once; 16% is in the top ten. These data originate in a study of radiotherapy plus CTLA-4 blockade in lung cancer. This CDR3 comprises 13 residues. Per the germline V gene, CDR1 is MGHRA and CDR2 is YSYEKL. V lost 4 bases and J 7 bases, leaving 11 bases between the germline ends. The sample consisted of peripheral blood, taken from a patient treated with radiotherapy plus ipilimumab. The gene calls are TRBV4-1 and TRBJ2-1; D is possibly TRBD2 (6 bases). The clonotype originates from a human donor with non-small cell lung cancer who had a complete response to radiotherapy plus ipilimumab. The chain's CDR3 is CASSRQLANEQFF. The CDR3, as DNA: TGCGCCAGCAGCCGCCAACTAGCAAATGAGCAGTTCTTC.